The 31 T cell receptor beta chains below all came from one sample that was sequenced in a study of T cell responses to AZD1222 COVID-19 vaccine. The protocol was immunoSEQ multiplex PCR, while the TCRdb copy is restricted to in-frame clones and leaves out a portion. The sample consists of roughly 120,000 clones, around 83% of them appearing once. The sequencing here drew on peripheral blood, taken 28 days after the second AZD1222 dose. These receptors were taken from an adult who received the AZD1222 COVID-19 vaccine.

The chain links TRBV19 to TRBJ2-2; tentatively, D is TRBD2 (6 bases). The CDR3 spans 15 residues. CDR1 LNHDA and CDR2 SQIVND come from the germline V gene (reference sequence). The germline V and J ends were trimmed by 6 bases and 2 bases, with 13 bases remaining between them. The CDR3 region is CASRERRGNTGELFF. CDR3 coding DNA: TGTGCCAGTAGGGAGCGGAGGGGCAACACCGGGGAGCTGTTTTTT.

J is TRBJ2-5 and V is TRBV20-1, with D unclear. V lost 5 bases, J lost 3 bases, and 4 bases lay in between. Germline V gene sequence: CDR1 DFQATT, CDR2 SNEGSKA (reference sequence). The length of the CDR3 is 10 residues. The DNA of the CDR3 is TGCAGTGCTCTGGAAGAGACCCAGTACTTC. Protein: CSALEETQYF.

This clone was seen just once. This sequence joins TRBV5-5 and TRBJ1-4; tentative D call: TRBD1 (5 bases). The CDR3 is 15 residues long. Germline V gives CDR1 SGHKS, CDR2 YYEKEE (reference sequence). Trimming removed 0 bases at V and 5 bases at J, with 11 bases between. Here the CDR3 DNA reads TGTGCCAGCAGCTTGGAATTGCAGGGCAATGAAAAACTGTTTTTT. Amino acid sequence: CASSLELQGNEKLFF.

This clone appeared a single time. V is TRBV27 and J is TRBJ2-1; 10 positions agree with TRBD1. The germline CDR1 and CDR2 sequences are MNHEY and SMNVEV (reference sequence). J gave up 4 bases and V 5 bases, and 8 bases lay outside the gene matches. The CDR3 has 16 residues. The DNA of the CDR3 is TGTGCCAGCAGTCTCCCGGACAGGGGGGGGTACAATGAGCAGTTCTTC. Translating it yields CASSLPDRGGYNEQFF.

Only a few counts were recorded for this clone. The rearrangement joins TRBV5-7 to TRBJ2-2; weak D call: TRBD2 (5 bases). TRBV5-7 belongs to the ORF category, with a function that is uncertain. Trimming left V 0 bases short and J 3 bases short, with 12 bases between. The CDR3 is 16 residues long. CDR3 sequence: CASSLASASYTGELFF. In DNA form, the CDR3 reads TGTGCCAGCAGCTTGGCGTCGGCTAGCTACACCGGGGAGCTGTTTTTT.

V usage is TRBV6-6 and J usage is TRBJ1-2; D is ambiguous. The CDR3 has 14 amino acids. Trimming shortened V by 0 bases and J by 3 bases, and 8 bases separated the two germline ends. Germline values: CDR1 MNHNY, CDR2 SVGAGI (reference sequence). DNA for the CDR3: TGTGCCAGCAGTTACTCGATGGCAGACTATGGCTACACCTTC. Its translation is CASSYSMADYGYTF.

The J gene is TRBJ2-7, the V gene TRBV5-1; D is perhaps TRBD2 (6 bases). The CDR3 loop spans 15 amino acids. V lost 0 bases and J lost 4, with 14 bases in between. From germline, CDR1 is SGHRS and CDR2 YFSETQ. The CDR3 DNA reads TGCGCCAGCAGCTTGGCGGGGGAAGTCATATACGAGCAGTACTTC. This encodes CASSLAGEVIYEQYF.

DNA for the CDR3: TGCGCCAGCAGCCCTCGTTTCAGGGGCCACGAGCAGTACTTC. Encoded protein: CASSPRFRGHEQYF. This rearrangement joins TRBV4-3 to TRBJ2-7; D is perhaps TRBD1 (6 bases). Per the germline V gene, CDR1 is LGHNA and CDR2 is YSLEER. The germline V and J ends were trimmed by 4 bases and 5 bases, with 15 bases remaining between them. This CDR3 is built from 14 residues.

The V gene is TRBV28, the J gene TRBJ2-3; 8 bases match TRBD2. CDR1 MDHEN and CDR2 SYDVKM come from the germline V gene. Unmatched junction bases numbered 13, after V lost 7 bases and J lost 4 bases. CDR3 length equals 16 residues. Here the CDR3 reads CASIPRGSGVADTQYF. CDR3 sequence (DNA): TGTGCCAGCATACCCCGCGGTAGCGGGGTGGCAGATACGCAGTATTTT.

This clone was seen a single time. V and J are TRBV10-3 and TRBJ1-1; TRBD1 aligns across 7 bases. The CDR3 extends over 15 amino acids. V trimming: 2 bases; J trimming: 5 bases; junction bases outside the gene matches: 8. Looked up from germline, CDR1 is ENHRY and CDR2 is SYGVKD. The CDR3 is CAISEAQGRQTEAFF. The CDR3 nucleotides are TGTGCCATCAGTGAGGCACAGGGGAGGCAGACTGAAGCTTTCTTT.

This clone has a single count. CDR3 coding DNA: TGTGCCAGCAGCCAGGGACAGGGGGAGGGCTACACCTTC. It specifies CASSQGQGEGYTF. This chain joins TRBV7-9 and TRBJ1-2, with 11 bases lining up with TRBD1. V shed 5 bases and J 8 bases; nucleotides not matched to a gene: 4. CDR3 length: 13 residues. Germline CDR1 is SEHNR and CDR2 is FQNEAQ (reference sequence).

This chain connects TRBV7-2 to TRBJ1-2, with TRBD1 identical over 7 bases. The ends lost 0 bases at V and 1 base at J; junction bases unmatched: 2. CDR1 and CDR2 from the germline V gene are SGHTA and FQGNSA. The CDR3 length is 15 residues. The CDR3 sequence: CASSLARGNNYGYTF. The CDR3 DNA reads as TGTGCCAGCAGCTTAGCCAGGGGGAATAACTATGGCTACACCTTC.

The chain carries TRBV9 and TRBJ2-1, with 11 bases matching TRBD2. Per germline, CDR1 SGDLS and CDR2 YYNGEE. J lost 6 bases, V lost 0 bases, and 5 bases had no gene match. This CDR3 is built from 16 residues. CDR3 sequence reads: CASSVGLAGGINEQFF. CDR3 coding DNA: TGTGCCAGCAGCGTAGGCCTAGCGGGAGGAATCAATGAGCAGTTCTTC. Full variable domain (rest looked up from reference TRBV9 and TRBJ2-1): DSGVTQTPKHLITATGQRVTLRCSPRSGDLSVYWYQQSLDQGLQFLIQYYNGEERAKGNILERFSAQQFPDLHSELNLSSLELGDSALYFCASSVGLAGGINEQFFGPGTRLTVL.

The rearrangement joins TRBV11-2 to TRBJ2-1, with D perhaps TRBD1 (5 bases). The CDR3 contains 15 residues. Trimming took 0 bases from V and 5 from J, leaving 11 bases between them. The germline CDR1 and CDR2 sequences are SGHAT and FQNNGV. CDR3 nucleotides: TGTGCCAGCAGCTTAGATTCCAGGGCGCACAATGAGCAGTTCTTC. Its translation: CASSLDSRAHNEQFF.

The chain combines TRBV5-1 with TRBJ1-6; D perhaps matches TRBD1 (5 bases). Germline V gene lookup returns CDR1 SGHRS and CDR2 YFSETQ. Trimming removed 5 bases from V and 9 bases from J, with 15 bases in between. This CDR3 has 14 amino acids. CDR3 amino acids: CASSSGTVSSPLHF. As DNA, the CDR3 is TGCGCCAGCAGTTCCGGGACTGTCTCTTCACCCCTCCACTTT.

The rearrangement links TRBV7-7 to TRBJ2-1; 10 bases align to TRBD2. CDR1 and CDR2 from the germline V gene are SSHAT and FNYEAQ (reference sequence). V lost 2 bases, J lost 7 bases, and 8 bases stayed unmatched. The CDR3 length is 16 residues. The CDR3 DNA reads TGTGCCAGCAGCTTATATCCAGCGGGGGGGCAAAATGAGCAGTTCTTC. Encoded protein: CASSLYPAGGQNEQFF.

This clone was counted between two and nine times. The chain uses TRBV18 and TRBJ1-2; 7 nucleotides agree with TRBD1. The CDR3 runs to 15 residues. Germline loops: CDR1 KGHSH, CDR2 LQKENI. The junction had 4 bases not matched to a gene; V was cut back by 3 bases and J by 0 bases. As DNA, the CDR3 is TGTGCCAGCTCACCGGGACAGTATACTAACTATGGCTACACCTTC. The encoded protein is CASSPGQYTNYGYTF.

The chain couples TRBV28 to TRBJ1-6; 8 bases are a match to TRBD1. The V gene end was trimmed by 3 bases and the J gene end by 10 bases; junction bases not matched to a gene: 5. From germline, CDR1 is MDHEN and CDR2 SYDVKM. The CDR3 covers 14 residues. The CDR3 DNA is TGTGCCAGCAGTTTGGGGGCAGGGGGCTCACCCCTCCACTTT. Translated: CASSLGAGGSPLHF.

This chain connects TRBV24-1 to TRBJ2-5, with a tentative D call TRBD1 (6 bases). CDR1 and CDR2 (germline): KGHDR, SFDVKD. Trimming left V 4 bases short and J 1 base short, with 15 bases between. This CDR3 spans 16 amino acids. The CDR3 DNA sequence: TGTGCCACCAGTGACCCCCGGGGACATTCCCAAGAGACCCAGTACTTC. Translation: CATSDPRGHSQETQYF.

The chain joins TRBV9 to TRBJ2-7; no clear D gene. CDR1 is SGDLS and CDR2 is YYNGEE in the germline V gene. The CDR3 is 14 amino acids. Trimming stripped 4 bases from V and 2 bases from J, with 13 bases between. CDR3 loop: CASSPRPEAYEQYF. CDR3 coding DNA: TGTGCCAGCAGCCCCCGCCCGGAAGCCTACGAGCAGTACTTC.

The table lists this clone with a few counts. This chain joins TRBV2 and TRBJ2-1; 13 bases are a match to TRBD2. CDR3 length: 14 amino acids. Germline CDR1 reads SNHLY; CDR2 reads FYNNEI. V was pared by 6 bases and J by 9 bases, with 5 bases of the junction left unmatched. The CDR3 region is CASRRLAGGGEQFF. CDR3 sequence (DNA): TGTGCCAGCAGACGACTAGCGGGAGGTGGTGAGCAGTTCTTC. The whole variable domain, remainder taken from reference TRBV2 and TRBJ2-1, is EPEVTQTPSHQVTQMGQEVILRCVPISNHLYFYWYRQILGQKVEFLVSFYNNEISEKSEIFDDQFSVERPDGSNFTLKIRSTKLEDSAMYFCASRRLAGGGEQFFGPGTRLTVL.

The V gene is TRBV7-8, the J gene TRBJ2-1; 13 bases match TRBD2. This CDR3 has 15 residues. Germline V gene lookup returns CDR1 SGHVS and CDR2 FQNEAQ. V was pared by 4 bases and J by 9 bases, with 6 bases of the junction left unmatched. The CDR3 DNA follows: TGTGCCAGCAGCTCTGGGACTAGCGGGACGCTTGAGCAGTTCTTC. This translates into CASSSGTSGTLEQFF.

This clone was detected only once. The chain has TRBV28 and TRBJ2-2; D may be TRBD1 or TRBD2 (6 bases each). Between the trimmed V and J ends, which lost 6 bases and 5 bases, there was a span of 16 bases. Per germline, CDR1 MDHEN and CDR2 SYDVKM. The CDR3 runs to 15 residues. CDR3: CASSPWGRGTGELFF. The CDR3 nucleotides read TGTGCCAGCAGCCCCTGGGGGCGGGGAACCGGGGAGCTGTTTTTT.

The chain employs TRBV6-2 or TRBV6-3 and TRBJ2-3, with a weak D call TRBD2 (5 bases). Germline assignment: CDR1 MNHEY and CDR2 SVGEGT. There are 15 residues in the CDR3. Trimming shortened V by 2 bases and J by 0 bases, and 9 bases separated the two germline ends. In DNA form, the CDR3 reads TGTGCCAGCAGTTACCACCCGGGGAGCACAGATACGCAGTATTTT. Translated: CASSYHPGSTDTQYF.

The rearrangement joins TRBV9 to TRBJ2-3; 8 bases agree with TRBD1. CDR3 size: 14 residues. Germline lookup yields CDR1 SGDLS and CDR2 YYNGEE. The V and J ends lost 4 bases and 4 bases, in that order; junction bases with no gene match: 5. The CDR3 DNA sequence: TGTGCCAGCAGCAATCCAGGGGGCGCAGATACGCAGTATTTT. As protein: CASSNPGGADTQYF.

The chain links TRBV27 to TRBJ1-6; no clear D. Germline assignment: CDR1 MNHEY and CDR2 SMNVEV (reference sequence). CDR3 length: 17 residues. V gave up 8 bases and J gave up 0 bases, with 17 bases separating them. This CDR3 reads CASGRSVGGSYNSPLHF. The CDR3 DNA reads as TGTGCCAGCGGCCGATCGGTCGGAGGCTCCTATAATTCACCCCTCCACTTT.

This chain links TRBV3-1 (or the pseudogene TRBV3-2) with TRBJ2-6; 8 positions agree with TRBD1. Germline assignment: CDR1 LGHDT and CDR2 YNNKEL (reference sequence). V was clipped by 2 bases and J by 3 bases; unmatched bases: 9. The CDR3 contains 18 residues. The CDR3 loop is CASSQTGQVALGANVLTF. The CDR3 DNA sequence: TGTGCCAGCAGCCAAACGGGACAGGTCGCTCTTGGGGCCAACGTCCTGACTTTC.

The chain has TRBV9 and TRBJ2-5, with TRBD2 matching 8 bases. The CDR3 contains 16 residues. V lost 3 bases, J lost 2 bases, and 9 bases stayed unmatched. Germline loops: CDR1 SGDLS, CDR2 YYNGEE. CDR3 in amino acids: CASSARSGGVQETQYF. The CDR3 region has the DNA TGTGCCAGCAGCGCGCGCAGCGGGGGAGTTCAAGAGACCCAGTACTTC.

In this sample, this clone turned up a few times. The J gene is TRBJ1-2, the V gene TRBV30; D unclear. The germline CDR1 and CDR2 sequences are GTSNPN and SVGIG (reference sequence). V dropped 4 bases and J dropped 5 bases, with 14 bases sitting between them. The CDR3 has 13 residues. DNA for the CDR3: TGTGCCTGGAATACAGAGCGAGTTTATGGCTACACCTTC. Translation gives CAWNTERVYGYTF.

J is TRBJ1-2 and V is TRBV5-8; unclear D gene. The ends were cut back, 4 bases at V and 8 bases at J, with 18 bases in the middle. CDR1 is SGHTS and CDR2 is YDEGEE in the germline V gene. CDR3 size: 14 residues. CDR3 amino acids: CASSPPTRFDGYTF. As DNA, the CDR3 is TGTGCCAGCAGCCCCCCCACCCGGTTCGACGGCTACACCTTC.

This clone showed up just once. The rearrangement joins TRBV6-5 to TRBJ1-3, with D unresolved. CDR1 and CDR2 from the germline V gene are MNHEY and SVGAGI. The CDR3 runs 14 residues. Between the trimmed V and J ends, which lost 10 bases and 0 bases, there was a span of 13 bases. CDR3 DNA sequence: TGTGCCACCAACGAGGAAAGCTCTGGAAACACCATATATTTT. This gives the protein CATNEESSGNTIYF.